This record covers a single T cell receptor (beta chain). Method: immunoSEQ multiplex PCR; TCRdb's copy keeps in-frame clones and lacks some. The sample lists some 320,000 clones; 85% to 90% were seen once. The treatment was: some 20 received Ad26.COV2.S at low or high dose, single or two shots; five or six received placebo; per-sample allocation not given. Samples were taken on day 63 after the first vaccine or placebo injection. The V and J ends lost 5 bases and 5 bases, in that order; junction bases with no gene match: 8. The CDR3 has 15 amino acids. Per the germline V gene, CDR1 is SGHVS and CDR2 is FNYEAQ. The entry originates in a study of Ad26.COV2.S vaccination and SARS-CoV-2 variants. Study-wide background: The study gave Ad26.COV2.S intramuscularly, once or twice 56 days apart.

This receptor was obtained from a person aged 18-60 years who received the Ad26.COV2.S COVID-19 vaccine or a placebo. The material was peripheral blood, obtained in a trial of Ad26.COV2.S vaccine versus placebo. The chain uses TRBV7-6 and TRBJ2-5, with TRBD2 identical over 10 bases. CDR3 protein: CASSPTVAGGETQYF. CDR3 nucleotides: TGTGCCAGCAGCCCGACGGTAGCGGGGGGCGAGACCCAGTACTTC.